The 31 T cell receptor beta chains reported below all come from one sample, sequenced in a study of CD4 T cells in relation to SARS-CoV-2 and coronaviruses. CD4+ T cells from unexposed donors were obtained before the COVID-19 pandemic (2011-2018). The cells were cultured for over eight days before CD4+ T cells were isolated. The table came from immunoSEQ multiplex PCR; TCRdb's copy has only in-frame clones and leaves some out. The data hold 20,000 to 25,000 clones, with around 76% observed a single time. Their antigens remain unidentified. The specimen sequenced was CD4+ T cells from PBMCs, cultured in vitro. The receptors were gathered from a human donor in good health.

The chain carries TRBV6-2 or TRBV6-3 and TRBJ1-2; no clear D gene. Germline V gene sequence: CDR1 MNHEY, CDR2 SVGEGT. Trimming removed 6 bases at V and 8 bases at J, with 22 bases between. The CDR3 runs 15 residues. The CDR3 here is CASSPMADGRGGYTF. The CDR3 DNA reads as TGTGCCAGCAGCCCCATGGCCGACGGGAGAGGAGGCTACACCTTC.

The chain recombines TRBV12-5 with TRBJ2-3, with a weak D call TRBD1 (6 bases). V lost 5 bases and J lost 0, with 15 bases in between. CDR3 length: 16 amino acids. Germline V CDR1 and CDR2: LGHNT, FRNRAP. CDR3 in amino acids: CASGDAGDDSTDTQYF. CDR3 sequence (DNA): TGTGCTAGTGGTGACGCAGGGGACGACAGCACAGATACGCAGTATTTT.

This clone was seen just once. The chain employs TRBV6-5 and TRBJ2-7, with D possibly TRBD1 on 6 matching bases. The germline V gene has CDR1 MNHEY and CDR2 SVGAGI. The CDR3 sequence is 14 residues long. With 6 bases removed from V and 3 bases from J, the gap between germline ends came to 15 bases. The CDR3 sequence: CASSLTGRDYEQYF. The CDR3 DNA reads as TGTGCCAGCAGCCTGACAGGTCGTGACTACGAGCAGTACTTC.

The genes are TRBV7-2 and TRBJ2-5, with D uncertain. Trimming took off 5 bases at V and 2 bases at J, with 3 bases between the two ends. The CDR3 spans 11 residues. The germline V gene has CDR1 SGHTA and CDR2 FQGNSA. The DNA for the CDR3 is TGTGCCAGCAGCCTGCAAGAGACCCAGTACTTC. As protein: CASSLQETQYF.

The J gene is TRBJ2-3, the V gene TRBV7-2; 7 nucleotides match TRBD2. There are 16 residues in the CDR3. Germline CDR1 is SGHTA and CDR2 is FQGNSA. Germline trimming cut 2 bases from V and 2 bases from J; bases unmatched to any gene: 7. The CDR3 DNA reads TGTGCCAGCAGCTTATCGGGACTACGGTTCACAGATACGCAGTATTTT. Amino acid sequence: CASSLSGLRFTDTQYF.

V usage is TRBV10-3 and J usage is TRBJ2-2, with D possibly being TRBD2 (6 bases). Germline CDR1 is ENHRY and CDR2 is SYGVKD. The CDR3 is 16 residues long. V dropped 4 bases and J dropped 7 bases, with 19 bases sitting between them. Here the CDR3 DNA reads TGTGCCATCAGTGGTGTGGACTATGCGGACGGCGGGGAGCTGTTTTTT. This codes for CAISGVDYADGGELFF.

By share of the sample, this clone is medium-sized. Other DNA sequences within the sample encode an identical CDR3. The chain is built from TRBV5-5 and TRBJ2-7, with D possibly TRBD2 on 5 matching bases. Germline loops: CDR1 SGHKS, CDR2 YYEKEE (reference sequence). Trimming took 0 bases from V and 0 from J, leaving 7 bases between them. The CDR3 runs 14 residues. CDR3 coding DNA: TGTGCCAGCAGCTTGGTCGGGAACTCCTACGAGCAGTACTTC. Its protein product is CASSLVGNSYEQYF.

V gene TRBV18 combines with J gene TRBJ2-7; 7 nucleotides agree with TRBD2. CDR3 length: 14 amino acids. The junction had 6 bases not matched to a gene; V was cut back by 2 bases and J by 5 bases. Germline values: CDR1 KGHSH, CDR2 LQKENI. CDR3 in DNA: TGTGCCAGCTCACCAGGGGGAGGGCTCGACGAGCAGTACTTC. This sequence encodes CASSPGGGLDEQYF.

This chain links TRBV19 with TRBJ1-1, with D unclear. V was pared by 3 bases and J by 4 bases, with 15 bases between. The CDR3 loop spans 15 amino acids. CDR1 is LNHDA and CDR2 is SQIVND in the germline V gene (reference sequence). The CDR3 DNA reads TGTGCCAGTAGTATCCTGACGGCGACCGGCACTGAAGCTTTCTTT. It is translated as CASSILTATGTEAFF.

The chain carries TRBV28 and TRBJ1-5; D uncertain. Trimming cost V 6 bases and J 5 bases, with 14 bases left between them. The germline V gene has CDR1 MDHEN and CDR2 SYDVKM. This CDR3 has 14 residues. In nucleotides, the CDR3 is TGTGCCAGCAGGTTCCGGACCGATGATCAGCCCCAGCATTTT. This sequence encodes CASRFRTDDQPQHF. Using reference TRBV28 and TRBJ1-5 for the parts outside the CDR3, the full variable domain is DVKVTQSSRYLVKRTGEKVFLECVQDMDHENMFWYRQDPGLGLRLIYFSYDVKMKEKGDIPEGYSVSREKKERFSLILESASTNQTSMYLCASRFRTDDQPQHFGDGTRLSIL.

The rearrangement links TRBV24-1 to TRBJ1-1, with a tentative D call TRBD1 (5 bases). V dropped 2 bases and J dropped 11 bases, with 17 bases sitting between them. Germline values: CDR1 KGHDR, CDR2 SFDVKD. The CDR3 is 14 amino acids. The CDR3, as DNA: TGTGCCACCAGTGATTCGGGACGCTCGGGGACGGCTTTCTTT. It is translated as CATSDSGRSGTAFF.

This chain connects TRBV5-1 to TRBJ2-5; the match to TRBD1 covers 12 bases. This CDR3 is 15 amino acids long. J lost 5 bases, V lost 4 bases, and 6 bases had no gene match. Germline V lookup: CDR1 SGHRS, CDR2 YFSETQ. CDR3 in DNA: TGCGCCAGCAGCCGAGGGACAGGGGGCGGGGAGACCCAGTACTTC. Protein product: CASSRGTGGGETQYF.

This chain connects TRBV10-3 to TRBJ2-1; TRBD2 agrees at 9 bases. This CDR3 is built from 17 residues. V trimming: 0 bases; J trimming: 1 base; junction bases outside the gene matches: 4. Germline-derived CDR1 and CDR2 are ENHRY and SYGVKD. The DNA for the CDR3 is TGTGCCATCAGTGAGTCCCCTAGCGGGACTTCCTACAATGAGCAGTTCTTC. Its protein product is CAISESPSGTSYNEQFF.

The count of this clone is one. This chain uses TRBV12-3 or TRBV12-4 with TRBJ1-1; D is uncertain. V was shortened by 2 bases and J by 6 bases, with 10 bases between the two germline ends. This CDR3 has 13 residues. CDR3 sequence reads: CASSLNGRAEAFF. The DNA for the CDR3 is TGTGCCAGCAGTTTAAATGGACGAGCTGAAGCTTTCTTT.

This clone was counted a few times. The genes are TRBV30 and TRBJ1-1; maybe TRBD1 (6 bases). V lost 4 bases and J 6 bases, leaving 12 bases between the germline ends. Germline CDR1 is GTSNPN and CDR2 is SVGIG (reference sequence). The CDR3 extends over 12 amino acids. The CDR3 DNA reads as TGTGCCTGGATGGCAGGGGTATCTGAAGCTTTCTTT. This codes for CAWMAGVSEAFF. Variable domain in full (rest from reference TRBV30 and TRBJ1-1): SQTIHQWPATLVQPVGSPLSLECTVEGTSNPNLYWYRQAAGRGLQLLFYSVGIGQISSEVPQNLSASRPQDRQFILSSKKLLLSDSGFYLCAWMAGVSEAFFGQGTRLTVV.

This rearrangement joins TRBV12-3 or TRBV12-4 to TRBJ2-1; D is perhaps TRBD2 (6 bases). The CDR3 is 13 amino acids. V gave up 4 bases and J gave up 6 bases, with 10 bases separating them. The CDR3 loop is CASSSGLPNEQFF. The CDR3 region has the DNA TGTGCCAGCAGTTCGGGACTTCCCAATGAGCAGTTCTTC.

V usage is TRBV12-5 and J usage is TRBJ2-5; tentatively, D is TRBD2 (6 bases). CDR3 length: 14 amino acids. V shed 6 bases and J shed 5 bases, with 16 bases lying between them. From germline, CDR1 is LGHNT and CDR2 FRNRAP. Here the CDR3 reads CASGWDLPGETQYF. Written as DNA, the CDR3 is TGTGCTAGTGGCTGGGACTTGCCGGGGGAGACCCAGTACTTC. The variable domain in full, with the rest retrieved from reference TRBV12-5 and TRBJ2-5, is DARVTQTPRHKVTEMGQEVTMRCQPILGHNTVFWYRQTMMQGLELLAYFRNRAPLDDSGMPKDRFSAEMPDATLATLKIQPSEPRDSAVYFCASGWDLPGETQYFGPGTRLLVL.

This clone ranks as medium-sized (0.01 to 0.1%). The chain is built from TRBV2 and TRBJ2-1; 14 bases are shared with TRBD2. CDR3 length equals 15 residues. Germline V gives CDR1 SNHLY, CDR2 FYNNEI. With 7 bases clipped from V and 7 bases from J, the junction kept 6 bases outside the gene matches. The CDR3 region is CASNPGLAGANEQFF. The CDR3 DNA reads TGTGCCAGCAATCCGGGACTAGCGGGAGCAAATGAGCAGTTCTTC.

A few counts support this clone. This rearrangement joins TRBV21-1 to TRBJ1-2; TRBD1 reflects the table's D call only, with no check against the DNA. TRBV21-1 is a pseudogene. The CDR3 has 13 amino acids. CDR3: CASRDRDVYGYTF. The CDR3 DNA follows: TGTGCCAGCAGAGACAGGGACGTCTATGGCTACACCTTC.

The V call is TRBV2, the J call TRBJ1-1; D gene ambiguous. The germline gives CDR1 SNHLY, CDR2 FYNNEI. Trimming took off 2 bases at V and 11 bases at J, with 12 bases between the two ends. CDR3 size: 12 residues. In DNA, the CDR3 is TGTGCCAGCAGTGAATTGTGGCCTCGGGCTTTCTTT. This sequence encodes CASSELWPRAFF. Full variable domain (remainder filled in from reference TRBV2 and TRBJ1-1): EPEVTQTPSHQVTQMGQEVILRCVPISNHLYFYWYRQILGQKVEFLVSFYNNEISEKSEIFDDQFSVERPDGSNFTLKIRSTKLEDSAMYFCASSELWPRAFFGQGTRLTVV.

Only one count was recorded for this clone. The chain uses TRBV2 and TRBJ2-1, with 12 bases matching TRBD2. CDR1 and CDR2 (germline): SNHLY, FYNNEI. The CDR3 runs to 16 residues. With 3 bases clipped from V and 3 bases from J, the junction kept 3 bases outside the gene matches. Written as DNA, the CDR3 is TGTGCCAGCAGTGAGTGGACTAGCGGGATCTACAATGAGCAGTTCTTC. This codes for CASSEWTSGIYNEQFF.

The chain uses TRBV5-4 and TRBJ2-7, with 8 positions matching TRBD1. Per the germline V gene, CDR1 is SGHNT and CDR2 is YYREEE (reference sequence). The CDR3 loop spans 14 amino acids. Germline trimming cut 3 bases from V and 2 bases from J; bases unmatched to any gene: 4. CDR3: CASSWTGRPYEQYF. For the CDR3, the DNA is TGTGCCAGCAGCTGGACAGGGCGGCCCTACGAGCAGTACTTC.

CDR3 in amino acids: CASSFLAGNEQFF. The CDR3 DNA sequence: TGTGCCAGCAGTTTTCTAGCGGGAAATGAGCAGTTCTTC. The chain joins TRBV28 to TRBJ2-1; 9 positions agree with TRBD2. With 3 bases clipped from V and 7 bases from J, the junction kept 1 base outside the gene matches. Looked up from germline, CDR1 is MDHEN and CDR2 is SYDVKM. The CDR3 runs 13 residues.

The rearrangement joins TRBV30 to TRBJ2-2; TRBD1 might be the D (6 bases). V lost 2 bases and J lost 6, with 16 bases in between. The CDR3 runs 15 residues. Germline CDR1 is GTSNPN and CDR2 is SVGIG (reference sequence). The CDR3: CAWSLGTPGAGELFF. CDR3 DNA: TGTGCCTGGAGTTTGGGGACACCCGGGGCCGGGGAGCTGTTTTTT.

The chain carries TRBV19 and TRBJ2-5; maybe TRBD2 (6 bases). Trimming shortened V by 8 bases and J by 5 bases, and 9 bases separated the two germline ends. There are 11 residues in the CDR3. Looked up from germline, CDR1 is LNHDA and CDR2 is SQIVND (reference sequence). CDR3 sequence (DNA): TGTGCCAGTCGGGCGGGGGAGACCCAGTACTTC. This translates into CASRAGETQYF.

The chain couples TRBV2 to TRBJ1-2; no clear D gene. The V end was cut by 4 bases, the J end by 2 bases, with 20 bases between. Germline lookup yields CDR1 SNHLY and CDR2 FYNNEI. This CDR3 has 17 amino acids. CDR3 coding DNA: TGTGCCAGCAGTGCCGGTCTGGGTAAGGGTCAGAACTATGGCTACACCTTC. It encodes CASSAGLGKGQNYGYTF.

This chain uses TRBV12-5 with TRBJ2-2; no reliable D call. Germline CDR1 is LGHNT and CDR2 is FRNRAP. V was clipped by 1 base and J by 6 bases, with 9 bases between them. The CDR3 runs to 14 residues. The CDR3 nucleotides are TGTGCTAGTGGTTTGGACCCCGGGTCCGGGGAGCTGTTTTTT. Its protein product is CASGLDPGSGELFF.

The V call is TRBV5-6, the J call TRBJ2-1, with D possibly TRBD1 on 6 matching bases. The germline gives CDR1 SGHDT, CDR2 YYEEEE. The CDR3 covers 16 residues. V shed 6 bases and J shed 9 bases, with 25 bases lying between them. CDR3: CASTPPLGFLGGEQFF. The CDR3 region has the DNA TGTGCCAGCACCCCTCCTCTAGGTTTCTTAGGGGGTGAGCAGTTCTTC.

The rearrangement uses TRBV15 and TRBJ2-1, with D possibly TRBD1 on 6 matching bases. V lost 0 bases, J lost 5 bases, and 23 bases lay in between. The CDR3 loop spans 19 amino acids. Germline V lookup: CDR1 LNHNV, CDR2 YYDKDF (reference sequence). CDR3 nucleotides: TGTGCCACCAGCAGAGATCCCTCCCCCCAGGGGTTAAGGGACAATGAGCAGTTCTTC. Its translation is CATSRDPSPQGLRDNEQFF. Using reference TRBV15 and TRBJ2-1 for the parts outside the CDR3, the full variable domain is DAMVIQNPRYQVTQFGKPVTLSCSQTLNHNVMYWYQQKSSQAPKLLFHYYDKDFNNEADTPDNFQSRRPNTSFCFLDIRSPGLGDTAMYLCATSRDPSPQGLRDNEQFFGPGTRLTVL.

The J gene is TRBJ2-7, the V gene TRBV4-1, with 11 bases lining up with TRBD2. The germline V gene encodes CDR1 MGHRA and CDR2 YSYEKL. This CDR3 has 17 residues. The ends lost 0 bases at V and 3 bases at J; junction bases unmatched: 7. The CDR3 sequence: CASSQDPGTSGNYEQYF. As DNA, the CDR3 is TGCGCCAGCAGCCAAGACCCCGGGACTAGCGGAAACTACGAGCAGTACTTC.

The CDR3 is CASSPLTGSRGANVLTF. CDR3 in DNA: TGTGCCAGTAGTCCCCTAACAGGGTCTCGTGGGGCCAACGTCCTGACTTTC. The V gene is TRBV19, the J gene TRBJ2-6, with a weak D call TRBD1 (6 bases). This CDR3 region has 17 residues. Germline assignment: CDR1 LNHDA and CDR2 SQIVND (reference sequence). Trimming shortened V by 5 bases and J by 3 bases, and 17 bases separated the two germline ends.